The present entry profiles one T cell receptor beta chain with its context. The junction departs from germline at one end; a sequencing error may be responsible. In the PCR, 60 Vbeta and 13 Jbeta primers were used. Measured with immunoSEQ multiplex PCR; TCRdb has only the in-frame clones, and not every one. The data contain some 150,000 clones, 65% to 85% of them singletons. The sample belongs to a study of cytomegalovirus exposure and HLA in healthy donors. Specimen: PBMCs. The TCR sequence derives from a woman between 18 and 29 years old in good health and CMV-seronegative.

The CDR3 nucleotides read TGTGCCAGCACTTCTCCCCGGGATATCAACTTC. Protein sequence: CASTSPRDINF. The chain links TRBV28 to TRBJ2-7, with D possibly TRBD2 on 5 matching bases. The length of the CDR3 is 11 residues. Germline values: CDR1 MDHEN, CDR2 SYDVKM.